Below are 23 T cell receptor beta chains sequenced from a single sample in a study of cytomegalovirus exposure and HLA in healthy donors. Primers for the PCR totalled 60 Vbeta and 13 Jbeta. TCRdb keeps only in-frame clones here, not all; method: immunoSEQ multiplex PCR. The sample contains 200,000 or so clones, about two thirds of which appear only once. The sequenced sample was PBMCs. These receptors were taken from a man aged 40-49 years in good health and CMV-seropositive.

CDR3 nucleotides: TGTGCCAGCAGCTCGCTCCGGGACAGGGTACATGGCTACACCTTC. Its protein product is CASSSLRDRVHGYTF. The chain couples TRBV11-2 to TRBJ1-2, with 9 bases lining up with TRBD1. The V gene end was trimmed by 4 bases and the J gene end by 6 bases; junction bases not matched to a gene: 9. Germline V gene data show CDR1 as SGHAT and CDR2 as FQNNGV. This CDR3 region has 15 residues.

The chain uses TRBV4-3 and TRBJ1-5, with 8 bases aligning to TRBD1. Germline V lookup: CDR1 LGHNA, CDR2 YSLEER. V lost 0 bases and J lost 6; bases outside the gene matches: 10. The CDR3 is made up of 17 amino acids. CDR3 in DNA: TGCGCCAGCAGCCAAGATCTCGGGGCAGGGGGCGGTCAGCCCCAGCATTTT. This translates into CASSQDLGAGGGQPQHF.

The chain carries TRBV2 and TRBJ1-1; D call uncertain. In germline, CDR1 is SNHLY, CDR2 FYNNEI. The CDR3 has 16 residues. The V end was cut by 8 bases, the J end by 4 bases, with 23 bases between. The CDR3 protein is CASWEDVSRSGTEAFF. CDR3 nucleotide sequence: TGTGCCAGCTGGGAGGATGTTAGTCGGTCGGGCACTGAAGCTTTCTTT.

The chain joins TRBV4-3 to TRBJ1-1; D is unresolved. With 0 bases removed from V and 0 bases from J, the gap between germline ends came to 8 bases. Germline V gene data show CDR1 as LGHNA and CDR2 as YSLEER. This CDR3 contains 15 residues. The CDR3 is CASSQDRWLNTEAFF. In DNA, the CDR3 is TGCGCCAGCAGCCAAGATCGTTGGCTGAACACTGAAGCTTTCTTT.

This chain uses TRBV2 with TRBJ2-1; D is perhaps TRBD2 (6 bases). The CDR3 sequence is 12 residues long. V was shortened by 5 bases and J by 13 bases, with 15 bases between the two germline ends. Germline V lookup: CDR1 SNHLY, CDR2 FYNNEI. The CDR3 sequence is CASSPTTSRQFF. CDR3 in DNA: TGTGCCAGCAGTCCGACCACTAGCCGCCAGTTCTTC.

CDR3 DNA: TGTGCCAGTAACGGGTTGCAGCGGGGGGTCGTTAATGGCTACACCTTC. It is translated as CASNGLQRGVVNGYTF. The V and J genes are TRBV19 and TRBJ1-2, with D possibly matching TRBD1 (5 bases). This CDR3 is built from 16 residues. Germline V gene sequence: CDR1 LNHDA, CDR2 SQIVND (reference sequence). The V gene lost 7 bases and the J gene lost 6 bases, with 24 bases spanning the gap.

This clone was found once. The gene calls are TRBV6-5 and TRBJ2-2, with D maybe TRBD1 (5 bases). The CDR3 is 14 amino acids. Germline V gives CDR1 MNHEY, CDR2 SVGAGI. Trimming removed 5 bases at V and 3 bases at J, with 10 bases between. The CDR3 protein is CASSPDSDTGELFF. Written as DNA, the CDR3 is TGTGCCAGCAGTCCTGACAGCGACACCGGGGAGCTGTTTTTT.

The chain recombines TRBV11-2 with TRBJ2-1, with D possibly being TRBD1 (6 bases). V was clipped by 9 bases and J by 0 bases, with 18 bases between them. Germline V lookup: CDR1 SGHAT, CDR2 FQNNGV. The CDR3 loop spans 16 amino acids. The CDR3 nucleotides read TGTGCCAGTCGGTGGGGGCAGGACCGCTCCTACAATGAGCAGTTCTTC. Its protein is CASRWGQDRSYNEQFF.

The genes are TRBV19 and TRBJ2-3; 7 nucleotides line up with TRBD2. CDR1 and CDR2 (germline): LNHDA, SQIVND (reference sequence). V was pared by 5 bases and J by 1 base, with 6 bases of the junction left unmatched. This CDR3 region has 15 residues. The CDR3 DNA follows: TGTGCCAGTAGTTTAAGCGGGGCCCGCACAGATACGCAGTATTTT. This sequence encodes CASSLSGARTDTQYF. Variable domain in full (rest from reference TRBV19 and TRBJ2-3): DGGITQSPKYLFRKEGQNVTLSCEQNLNHDAMYWYRQDPGQGLRLIYYSQIVNDFQKGDIAEGYSVSREKKESFPLTVTSAQKNPTAFYLCASSLSGARTDTQYFGPGTRLTVL.

This chain joins TRBV18 and TRBJ1-1, with 7 nucleotides matching TRBD1. From germline, CDR1 is KGHSH and CDR2 LQKENI. The CDR3 has 15 residues. V gave up 5 bases and J gave up 4 bases; unmatched junction bases: 10. The chain's CDR3 is CASSSLQGKATEAFF. The CDR3, as DNA: TGTGCCAGCTCATCCCTACAGGGGAAAGCCACTGAAGCTTTCTTT. Variable domain in full (rest from reference TRBV18 and TRBJ1-1): NAGVMQNPRHLVRRRGQEARLRCSPMKGHSHVYWYRQLPEEGLKFMVYLQKENIIDESGMPKERFSAEFPKEGPSILRIQQVVRGDSAAYFCASSSLQGKATEAFFGQGTRLTVV.

The sample holds a few counts of this clone. V and J are TRBV11-2 and TRBJ1-6; TRBD1 matches at 8 bases. V was pared by 2 bases and J by 9 bases, with 6 bases of the junction left unmatched. The CDR3 totals 15 residues. CDR1 and CDR2 (germline): SGHAT, FQNNGV. The CDR3 is CASSLLGQGSSPLHF. The CDR3 region has the DNA TGTGCCAGCAGCTTACTCGGACAGGGTTCTTCACCCCTCCACTTT.

With regard to this clone: Germline is not matched at one junction end, which may reflect a read error. This chain connects TRBV7-9 to TRBJ1-1; possible D gene TRBD1, 5 bases. The germline V gene has CDR1 SEHNR and CDR2 FQNEAQ (reference sequence). CDR3 length: 14 amino acids. CDR3 nucleotides: TGTGCCAACAGCGCGGGGGGTCTGAACACTGAAGCTTTCTTT. Amino acids: CANSAGGLNTEAFF.

V is TRBV7-2 and J is TRBJ2-1; D is perhaps TRBD2 (6 bases). Germline V gene data show CDR1 as SGHTA and CDR2 as FQGNSA. V lost 1 base, J lost 5 bases, and 12 bases lay in between. CDR3 size: 15 residues. As DNA, the CDR3 is TGTGCCAGCAGCTTAGATTGGCGGGGTAACAATGAGCAGTTCTTC. Protein product: CASSLDWRGNNEQFF.

V usage is TRBV10-3 and J usage is TRBJ1-1; D call uncertain. The CDR3 contains 13 residues. Germline V gene data show CDR1 as ENHRY and CDR2 as SYGVKD. Trimming took 10 bases from V and 0 from J, leaving 12 bases between them. The CDR3 bases are TGTGCCACAAAAGACGGGATGAACACTGAAGCTTTCTTT. Encoded protein: CATKDGMNTEAFF.

This rearrangement joins TRBV2 to TRBJ1-2, with 12 bases matching TRBD1. V shed 4 bases, J shed 2 bases, and the junction held 2 bases outside the gene matches. The CDR3 length is 15 residues. Germline values: CDR1 SNHLY, CDR2 FYNNEI. This CDR3 is CASSAGQGANYGYTF. The CDR3 coding sequence is TGTGCCAGCAGTGCGGGACAGGGGGCAAACTATGGCTACACCTTC.

The chain couples TRBV21-1 to TRBJ2-7; the listed D gene, TRBD1, was not tested against the DNA. TRBV21-1 is reported as a pseudogene. CDR3 length: 18 amino acids. DNA of the CDR3: TGTGCCGGGGAGGCGGGGACAGGGTACCCGGAGGGACGTGGCGAGCAGTACTTC. Its protein product is CAGEAGTGYPEGRGEQYF.

CDR3 nucleotides: TGTGCCAGTAAATCAGAAGCGAGCTCCTACGAGCAGTACTTC. Its translation is CASKSEASSYEQYF. The chain links TRBV19 to TRBJ2-7; D is unresolved. The CDR3 is 14 residues long. V lost 7 bases to trimming and J lost 0 bases, with 13 bases between them. Germline-derived CDR1 and CDR2 are LNHDA and SQIVND (reference sequence).

The gene calls are TRBV7-2 and TRBJ1-6; 9 nucleotides line up with TRBD1. Unmatched junction bases numbered 11, after V lost 1 base and J lost 7 bases. The germline gives CDR1 SGHTA, CDR2 FQGNSA. The length of the CDR3 is 18 residues. The CDR3, as DNA: TGTGCCAGCAGCTTAGTGGGGACAGGGCGTATTGCGAATTCACCCCTCCACTTT. Its protein product is CASSLVGTGRIANSPLHF.

V usage is TRBV6-1 and J usage is TRBJ2-7, with 10 bases lining up with TRBD1. V was clipped by 5 bases and J by 0 bases; unmatched bases: 4. The CDR3 has 15 amino acids. Per germline, CDR1 MNHNS and CDR2 SASEGT. The chain's CDR3 is CASSPWTGGSYEQYF. The CDR3 coding sequence is TGTGCCAGCAGTCCTTGGACAGGGGGCTCCTACGAGCAGTACTTC.

This rearrangement joins TRBV5-6 to TRBJ2-2, with D perhaps matching TRBD1 (5 bases). This CDR3 is 15 amino acids long. Trimming cost V 1 base and J 7 bases, with 14 bases left between them. Germline V gene data show CDR1 as SGHDT and CDR2 as YYEEEE. In DNA form, the CDR3 reads TGTGCCAGCAGCTTGATCGGCCTGCAGGGCGGGGAGCTGTTTTTT. Protein product: CASSLIGLQGGELFF.

In this sample, this clone turned up a few times. The V gene is TRBV6-5, the J gene TRBJ2-7; 9 positions match TRBD1. This CDR3 is built from 14 residues. J was trimmed by 2 bases and V by 6 bases; bases with no gene match: 5. Germline CDR1 is MNHEY and CDR2 is SVGAGI. In DNA, the CDR3 is TGTGCCAGCAGAGGGACAGGGACCACCTACGAGCAGTACTTC. Amino acid sequence: CASRGTGTTYEQYF.

This clone was seen a few times. The CDR3 sequence: CASSAPGVGGNTIYF. CDR3 sequence (DNA): TGTGCCAGCAGCGCCCCAGGGGTGGGCGGAAACACCATATATTTT. This rearrangement joins TRBV9 to TRBJ1-3; D may be TRBD1 (6 bases). Trimming stripped 3 bases from V and 4 bases from J, with 14 bases between. This CDR3 contains 15 residues. From germline, CDR1 is SGDLS and CDR2 YYNGEE.

This clone was detected only once. The chain's CDR3 is CASSWRKNEKLFF. In DNA form, the CDR3 reads TGTGCCAGCTCGTGGAGAAAGAATGAAAAACTGTTTTTT. This chain links TRBV18 with TRBJ1-4; no definite D call. The CDR3 consists of 13 residues. Germline CDR1 reads KGHSH; CDR2 reads LQKENI. The germline V and J ends were trimmed by 6 bases and 5 bases, with 10 bases remaining between them.